This is a list of T cell receptor beta chains from one sample in a study of Ad26.COV2.S vaccination and SARS-CoV-2 variants. Sequencing used immunoSEQ multiplex PCR; TCRdb keeps in-frame clones, though not all of them. The table includes 200,000 to 250,000 clones, over 75% detected once. The sample here was peripheral blood, taken in a trial of Ad26.COV2.S vaccine versus placebo. The origin of the receptors is a person aged 18-60 years who received the Ad26.COV2.S COVID-19 vaccine or a placebo. Both conserved end residues are part of each CDR3. D genes are given only for firm matches. Clone size is stated in some rows and not others, as once, few, many or a class when expanded.

TRBD1 | TRBJ1-1 | TRBV2 | 14 | . | TGTGCCAGCAGCCTTCGGTCAGGGGGGACTGAAGCTTTCTTT | CASSLRSGGTEAFF
TRBD1 | TRBJ1-4 | TRBV5-1 | 15 | . | TGCGCCAGCAGCTTGGCCGGGACAGGGGTCGAAAAACTGTTTTTT | CASSLAGTGVEKLFF
. | TRBJ2-7 | TRBV5-1 | 15 | . | TGCGCCAGCAGCTTTCGACCCGGGAGATCCTACGAGCAGTACTTC | CASSFRPGRSYEQYF
. | TRBJ2-7 | TRBV6-5 | 15 | . | TGTGCCAGCAGGGTTCCTGGCCTAACCTACTACGAGCAGTACTTC | CASRVPGLTYYEQYF
. | TRBJ2-3 | TRBV29-1 | 10 | few | TGCAGCGTTAGGCAAAATACGCAGTATTTT | CSVRQNTQYF
TRBD2 | TRBJ2-7 | TRBV5-6 | 16 | . | TGTGCCAGCAGCTCCGCCACTAGCGGGAACTTCAACGAGCAGTACTTC | CASSSATSGNFNEQYF
TRBD1 | TRBJ1-5 | TRBV30 | 16 | . | TGTGCCTGGAGTGTACAGGGGGGTCGCAGCAATCAGCCCCAGCATTTT | CAWSVQGGRSNQPQHF
. | TRBJ2-7 | TRBV5-1 | 15 | . | TGCGCCAGCAGCCTGGACAGCCGGTTGAGGGACGAGCAGTACTTC | CASSLDSRLRDEQYF
TRBD1 | TRBJ1-6 | TRBV28 | 20 | . | TGTGCCAGCAGTTTATGGGATCCGCGACGACAGGGCCCCTCGAATTCACCCCTCCACTTT | CASSLWDPRRQGPSNSPLHF
. | TRBJ2-1 | TRBV28 | 15 | . | TGTGCCAGCAGTCCCCCCTCGGGAAGGTACAATGAGCAGTTCTTC | CASSPPSGRYNEQFF
. | TRBJ1-6 | TRBV10-3 | 15 | . | TGTGCCATCGGGTCGGACATGGTTCATAATTCACCCCTCCACTTT | CAIGSDMVHNSPLHF
. | TRBJ2-7 | TRBV6-2/TRBV6-3 | 11 | . | TGTGCCAGCAGTTCCCTCCTGAATAAGTACTTC | CASSSLLNKYF
. | TRBJ1-3 | TRBV19 | 15 | . | TGTGCCAGTAGAATCGGGGTTTTAGCTGGAAACACCATATATTTT | CASRIGVLAGNTIYF
. | TRBJ1-2 | TRBV6-2/TRBV6-3 | 11 | . | TGTGCCAGCAGTTACGGCAATGGCTACACCTTC | CASSYGNGYTF
. | TRBJ1-6 | TRBV15 | 16 | . | TGTGCCACCAGCACCAGGGACGGATTCTCGGGTTCACCCCTCCACTTT | CATSTRDGFSGSPLHF
. | TRBJ1-1 | TRBV7-2 | 15 | . | TGTGCCAGCAGCTCTAATCCCGGGGTGAACACTGAAGCTTTCTTT | CASSSNPGVNTEAFF
. | TRBJ1-1 | TRBV6-1 | 13 | many | TGTGCCAGCAGTGACACATTGAACACTGAAGCTTTCTTT | CASSDTLNTEAFF
TRBD2 | TRBJ2-3 | TRBV19 | 16 | . | TGTGCCAGTAGTCTAGGGACTAGCGGGGGCACAGATACGCAGTATTTT | CASSLGTSGGTDTQYF
TRBD1 | TRBJ1-1 | TRBV19 | 12 | once | TGTGCCAGTAGTTCAGGGGGGTTTGAAGCTTTCTTT | CASSSGGFEAFF
. | TRBJ2-1 | TRBV7-9 | 13 | few | TGTGCCAGCAGCTCCCCCTTAAAGAATGAGCAGTTCTTC | CASSSPLKNEQFF
TRBD2 | TRBJ2-2 | TRBV28 | 20 | few | TGTGCCAGCAGTACGTCTTCGGGACTAGCGGGGGGGTCGAACACCGGGGAGCTGTTTTTT | CASSTSSGLAGGSNTGELFF
TRBD1 | TRBJ2-1 | TRBV7-2 | 16 | . | TGTGCCAGCAGCTTAGCGGACAGGGGGTGGTACAATGAGCAGTTCTTC | CASSLADRGWYNEQFF
. | TRBJ2-3 | TRBV11-2 | 19 | . | TGTGCCAGCAGCTTACAGCCTAGACCACAGGGAGAAGGCACAGATACGCAGTATTTT | CASSLQPRPQGEGTDTQYF
. | TRBJ2-7 | TRBV18 | 14 | . | TGTGCCAGCTCACTCCCGGGACGGAACTACGAGCAGTACTTC | CASSLPGRNYEQYF
TRBD2 | TRBJ2-7 | TRBV7-9 | 14 | once | TGTGCCAGCAGCCTTCCGGGGGGTACCTACGAGCAGTACTTC | CASSLPGGTYEQYF
. | TRBJ1-2 | TRBV6-6 | 13 | . | TGTGCCAGCATGGGAGGGTACGACTCTGGCTACACCTTC | CASMGGYDSGYTF
. | TRBJ2-5 | TRBV25-1 | 10 | . | TGTGCCAGCAGAGGCGCGGCAGAGTACTTC | CASRGAAEYF
. | TRBJ2-1 | TRBV2 | 15 | . | TGTGCCAGCAGTGTGGTGGGGGCGGGAGACAATGAGCAGTTCTTC | CASSVVGAGDNEQFF
. | TRBJ2-7 | TRBV30 | 15 | . | TGTGCCTGGAGTGTACGACCGGGGAGGGGGCTTGAGCAGTACTTC | CAWSVRPGRGLEQYF
. | TRBJ2-1 | TRBV19 | 15 | . | TGTGCCAGTAGTAACACAGGGCATCCCTACAATGAGCAGTTCTTC | CASSNTGHPYNEQFF
. | TRBJ2-7 | TRBV11-3 | 14 | many | TGTGCCAGCAGCTTAGGCCCGGGACCCTACGAGCAGTACTTC | CASSLGPGPYEQYF
. | TRBJ2-7 | TRBV21-1 | 12 | . | TGTGCCAGCAGCAAAGAACCGGGACACAGTCGATTC | CASSKEPGHSRF
. | TRBJ2-7 | TRBV24-1 | 13 | . | TGTGCCACCAGTGACCCTACCCGGACCGAGCAGTACTTC | CATSDPTRTEQYF
. | TRBJ1-5 | TRBV4-2 | 19 | few | TGTGCCAGCAGCCAATCGAACCGGGACAAGAAACATAGCAATCAGCCCCAGCATTTT | CASSQSNRDKKHSNQPQHF
. | TRBJ2-2 | TRBV6-1 | 16 | . | TGTGCCAGCAGTGAACAACCGACCCTGAACACCGGGGAGCTGTTTTTT | CASSEQPTLNTGELFF
. | TRBJ1-4 | TRBV27 | 14 | once | TGTGCCAGCAGTTTAGACAGGAGGAATGAAAAACTGTTTTTT | CASSLDRRNEKLFF
. | TRBJ2-1 | TRBV6-2/TRBV6-3 | 12 | . | TGTGCCAGCAGCGACCCAGGGAATGAGCAGTTCTTC | CASSDPGNEQFF
. | TRBJ1-1 | TRBV18 | 12 | . | TGTGCCAGCTCACCACAGGGGGCTGAAGCTTTCTTT | CASSPQGAEAFF
TRBD2 | TRBJ2-3 | TRBV6-5 | 14 | . | TGTGCCAGCAGCCTGGGACTAGCGACAGATACGCAGTATTTT | CASSLGLATDTQYF
. | TRBJ1-6 | TRBV6-5 | 15 | . | TGTGCCAGCAGTTCTGTACCCTCCTATAATTCACCCCTCCACTTT | CASSSVPSYNSPLHF